This T cell receptor beta chain was sequenced during a study of T cells in Graves' hyperthyroidism and ophthalmopathy. Amplification of TCR beta CDR3 regions was performed using RNA transcripts as template. An initial round of RT-PCR targeting the TCR CDR3 relied on the HTBI primer set. TCRdb re-derived calls from the multiplex PCR reads in MiXCR, one entry per CDR3 protein. The sample holds about 380,000 distinct CDR3 sequences, approximately 17% seen once. Uncontrolled infection, other autoimmune disease, pregnancy or lactation barred patients from enrollment. The PBMCs had their origin in about 9.7 ml of fresh peripheral blood. This CDR3 contains 12 residues. V was cut by 3 bases and J by 3 bases, with 8 bases left in between. Germline CDR1 is SQVTM and CDR2 is ANQGSEA.

The chain employs TRBV29-1 and TRBJ1-1, with no clear D. The source of this sequence is a man younger than 35 with Graves' ophthalmopathy. The sequencing input was blood. The CDR3 bases are TGCAGCGTTGAGGATCCTGACACTGAAGCTTTCTTT. The encoded protein is CSVEDPDTEAFF.